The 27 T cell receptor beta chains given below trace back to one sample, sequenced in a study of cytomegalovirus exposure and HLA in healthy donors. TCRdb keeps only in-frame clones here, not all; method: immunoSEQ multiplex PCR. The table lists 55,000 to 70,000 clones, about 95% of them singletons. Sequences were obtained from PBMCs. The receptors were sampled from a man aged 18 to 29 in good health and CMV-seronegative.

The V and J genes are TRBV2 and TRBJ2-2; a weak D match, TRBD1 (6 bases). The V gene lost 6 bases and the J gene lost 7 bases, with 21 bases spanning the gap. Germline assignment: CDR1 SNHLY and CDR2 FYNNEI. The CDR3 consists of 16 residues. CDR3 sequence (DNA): TGTGCCAGCAGCGTACTCAGCAACGGCAGGGGCGGGGAGCTGTTTTTT. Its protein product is CASSVLSNGRGGELFF.

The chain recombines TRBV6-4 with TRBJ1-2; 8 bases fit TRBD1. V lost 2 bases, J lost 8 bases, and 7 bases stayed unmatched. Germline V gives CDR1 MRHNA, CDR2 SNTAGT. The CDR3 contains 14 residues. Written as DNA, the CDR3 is TGTGCCAGCAGTGACCATCCTGGACAGGGCGGCTACACCTTC. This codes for CASSDHPGQGGYTF.

The CDR3: CASRASSSGNEQFF. In DNA, the CDR3 is TGTGCCAGCAGGGCTTCCTCCTCGGGCAATGAGCAGTTCTTC. The chain is built from TRBV2 and TRBJ2-1; D not resolved. CDR1 and CDR2 from the germline V gene are SNHLY and FYNNEI. The CDR3 totals 14 residues. Between the trimmed V and J ends, which lost 6 bases and 6 bases, there was a span of 15 bases.

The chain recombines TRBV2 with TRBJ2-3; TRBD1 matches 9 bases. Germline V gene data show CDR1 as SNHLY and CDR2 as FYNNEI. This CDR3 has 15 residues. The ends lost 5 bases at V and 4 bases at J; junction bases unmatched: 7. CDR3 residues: CASSTGGSLADTQYF. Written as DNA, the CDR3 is TGTGCCAGCAGTACAGGGGGCTCTCTCGCAGATACGCAGTATTTT.

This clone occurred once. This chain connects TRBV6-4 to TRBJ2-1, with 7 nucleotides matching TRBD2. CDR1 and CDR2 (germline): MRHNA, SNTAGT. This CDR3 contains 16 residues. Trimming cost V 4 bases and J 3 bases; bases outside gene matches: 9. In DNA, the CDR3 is TGTGCCAGCAGTGCCACCGCTAGCGGACTCTACAATGAGCAGTTCTTC. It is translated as CASSATASGLYNEQFF.

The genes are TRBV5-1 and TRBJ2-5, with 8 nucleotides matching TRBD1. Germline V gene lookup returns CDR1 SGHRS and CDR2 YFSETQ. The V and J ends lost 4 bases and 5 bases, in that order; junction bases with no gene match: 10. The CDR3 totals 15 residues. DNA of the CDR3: TGCGCCAGCAGCCCGAGACACAGGGGGAGGGAGACCCAGTACTTC. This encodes CASSPRHRGRETQYF.

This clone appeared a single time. This chain's CDR3 is CSVLSGSPSPDTQYF. Written as DNA, the CDR3 is TGCAGCGTGTTAAGCGGGAGCCCCAGTCCAGATACGCAGTATTTT. The chain has TRBV29-1 and TRBJ2-3, with TRBD2 identical over 8 bases. CDR1 SQVTM and CDR2 ANQGSEA come from the germline V gene. The CDR3 has 15 residues. Trimming took 6 bases from V and 4 from J; bases not matched to a gene: 12.

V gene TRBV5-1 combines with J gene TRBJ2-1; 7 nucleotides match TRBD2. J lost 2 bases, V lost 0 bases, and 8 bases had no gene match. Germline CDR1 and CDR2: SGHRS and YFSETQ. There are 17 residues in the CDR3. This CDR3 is CASSLAWASGTYNEQFF. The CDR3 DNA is TGCGCCAGCAGCTTGGCCTGGGCTAGCGGAACCTACAATGAGCAGTTCTTC.

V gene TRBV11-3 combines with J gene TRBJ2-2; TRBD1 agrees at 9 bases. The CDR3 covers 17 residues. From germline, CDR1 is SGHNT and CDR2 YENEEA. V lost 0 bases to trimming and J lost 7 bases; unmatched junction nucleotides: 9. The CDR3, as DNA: TGTGCCAGCAGCTTAGAATTCTACGGGACAGGGCACGGGGAGCTGTTTTTT. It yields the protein CASSLEFYGTGHGELFF. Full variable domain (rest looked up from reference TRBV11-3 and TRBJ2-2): EAGVVQSPRYKIIEKKQPVAFWCNPISGHNTLYWYLQNLGQGPELLIRYENEEAVDDSQLPKDRFSAERLKGVDSTLKIQPAELGDSAVYLCASSLEFYGTGHGELFFGEGSRLTVL.

CDR3 in DNA: TGTGCCAGCAGCTTAGAGTTCTCGGGCAGGGAGGGCTACGAGCAGTACTTC. Encoded protein: CASSLEFSGREGYEQYF. This chain uses TRBV7-2 with TRBJ2-7; TRBD2 aligns across 7 bases. Per the germline V gene, CDR1 is SGHTA and CDR2 is FQGNSA. With 1 base clipped from V and 3 bases from J, the junction kept 12 bases outside the gene matches. There are 17 residues in the CDR3.

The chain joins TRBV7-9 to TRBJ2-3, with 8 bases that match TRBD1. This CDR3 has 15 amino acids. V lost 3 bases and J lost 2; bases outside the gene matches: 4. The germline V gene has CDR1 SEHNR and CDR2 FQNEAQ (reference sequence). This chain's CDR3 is CASSFDRGFTDTQYF. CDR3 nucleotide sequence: TGTGCCAGCAGCTTCGACAGGGGATTCACAGATACGCAGTATTTT.

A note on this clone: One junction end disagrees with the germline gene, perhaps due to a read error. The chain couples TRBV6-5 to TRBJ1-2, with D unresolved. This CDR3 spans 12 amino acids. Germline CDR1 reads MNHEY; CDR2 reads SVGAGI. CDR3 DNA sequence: TGTGCCAGCAGTTATCCGGACTACGGCTACACCTTC. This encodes CASSYPDYGYTF.

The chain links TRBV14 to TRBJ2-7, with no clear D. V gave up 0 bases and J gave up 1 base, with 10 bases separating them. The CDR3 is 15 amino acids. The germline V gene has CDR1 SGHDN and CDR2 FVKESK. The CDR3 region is CASSQEPGLSYEQYF. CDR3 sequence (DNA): TGTGCCAGCAGCCAAGAACCAGGATTATCCTACGAGCAGTACTTC.

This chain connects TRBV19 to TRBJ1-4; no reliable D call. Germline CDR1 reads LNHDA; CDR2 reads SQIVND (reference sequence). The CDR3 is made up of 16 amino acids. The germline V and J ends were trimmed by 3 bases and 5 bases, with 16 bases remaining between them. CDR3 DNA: TGTGCCAGTAGTATCCACCCGGGAGAGCTCAATGAAAAACTGTTTTTT. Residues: CASSIHPGELNEKLFF.

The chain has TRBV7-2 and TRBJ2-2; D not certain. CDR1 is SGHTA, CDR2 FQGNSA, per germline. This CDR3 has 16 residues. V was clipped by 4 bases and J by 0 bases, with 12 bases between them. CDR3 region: CASSSEAPTNTGELFF. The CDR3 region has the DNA TGTGCCAGCAGCTCCGAAGCGCCCACGAACACCGGGGAGCTGTTTTTT.

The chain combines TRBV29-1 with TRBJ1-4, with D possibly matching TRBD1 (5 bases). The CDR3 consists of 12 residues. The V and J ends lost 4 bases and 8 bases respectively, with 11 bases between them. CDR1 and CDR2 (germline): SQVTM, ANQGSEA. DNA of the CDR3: TGCAGCGTTGGCAGGGTGGGGGAAAAACTGTTTTTT. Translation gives CSVGRVGEKLFF. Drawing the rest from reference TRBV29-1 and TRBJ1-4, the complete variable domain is SAVISQKPSRDICQRGTSLTIQCQVDSQVTMMFWYRQQPGQSLTLIATANQGSEATYESGFVIDKFPISRPNLTFSTLTVSNMSPEDSSIYLCSVGRVGEKLFFGSGTQLSVL.

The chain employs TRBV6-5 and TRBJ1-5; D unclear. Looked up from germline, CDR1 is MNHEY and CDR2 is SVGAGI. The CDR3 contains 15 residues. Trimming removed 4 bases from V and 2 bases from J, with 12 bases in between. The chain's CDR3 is CASSLSSKGNQPQHF. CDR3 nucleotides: TGTGCCAGCAGTTTATCCAGTAAAGGCAATCAGCCCCAGCATTTT.

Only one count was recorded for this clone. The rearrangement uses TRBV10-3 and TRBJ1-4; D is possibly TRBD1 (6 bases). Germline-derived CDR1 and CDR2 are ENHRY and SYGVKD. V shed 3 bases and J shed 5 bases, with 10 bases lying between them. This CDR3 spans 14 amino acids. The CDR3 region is CAISEQGENEKLFF. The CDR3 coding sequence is TGTGCCATCAGTGAACAGGGAGAGAATGAAAAACTGTTTTTT.

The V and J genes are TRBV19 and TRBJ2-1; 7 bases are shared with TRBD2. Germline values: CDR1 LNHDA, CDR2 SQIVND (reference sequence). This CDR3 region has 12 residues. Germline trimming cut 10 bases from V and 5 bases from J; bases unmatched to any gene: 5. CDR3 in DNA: TGTGCCACCAAGCGGGGCGACAATGAGCAGTTCTTC. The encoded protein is CATKRGDNEQFF.

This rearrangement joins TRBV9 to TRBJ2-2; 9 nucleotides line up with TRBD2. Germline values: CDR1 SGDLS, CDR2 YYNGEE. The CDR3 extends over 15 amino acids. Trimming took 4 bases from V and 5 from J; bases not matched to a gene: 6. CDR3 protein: CASSHRGLATGELFF. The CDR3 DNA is TGTGCCAGCAGCCACCGAGGACTAGCGACCGGGGAGCTGTTTTTT.

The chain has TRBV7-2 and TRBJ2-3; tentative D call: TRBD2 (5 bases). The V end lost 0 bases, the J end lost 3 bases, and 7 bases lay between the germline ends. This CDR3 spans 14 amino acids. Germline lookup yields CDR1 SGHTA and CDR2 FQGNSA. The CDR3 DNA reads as TGTGCCAGCAGCTTAGCGGGAGTAACAGATACGCAGTATTTT. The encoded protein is CASSLAGVTDTQYF.

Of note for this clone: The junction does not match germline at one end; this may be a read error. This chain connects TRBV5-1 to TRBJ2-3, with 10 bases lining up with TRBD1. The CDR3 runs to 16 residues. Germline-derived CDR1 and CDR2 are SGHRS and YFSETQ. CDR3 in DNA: TGCGCCAGCAGCTCTCCGGGACAGGGGAGCACGGATACGCAGTATTTT. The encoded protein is CASSSPGQGSTDTQYF.

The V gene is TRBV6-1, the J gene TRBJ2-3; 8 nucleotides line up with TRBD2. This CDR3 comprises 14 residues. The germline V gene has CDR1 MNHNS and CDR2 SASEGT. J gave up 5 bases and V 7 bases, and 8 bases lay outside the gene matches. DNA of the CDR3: TGTGCCAGCACCCCGGGAGGGCCAGGAGATACGCAGTATTTT. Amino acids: CASTPGGPGDTQYF.

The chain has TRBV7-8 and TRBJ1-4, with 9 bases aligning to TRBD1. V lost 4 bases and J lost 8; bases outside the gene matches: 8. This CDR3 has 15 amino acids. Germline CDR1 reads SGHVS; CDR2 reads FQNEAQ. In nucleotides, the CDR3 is TGTGCCAGCAGCTCGTCGGGGACAGGGCAAGAAAAACTGTTTTTT. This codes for CASSSSGTGQEKLFF. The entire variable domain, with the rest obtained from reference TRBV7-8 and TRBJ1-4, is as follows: GAGVSQSPRYKVAKRGQDVALRCDPISGHVSLFWYQQALGQGPEFLTYFQNEAQLDKSGLPSDRFFAERPEGSVSTLKIQRTQQEDSAVYLCASSSSGTGQEKLFFGSGTQLSVL.

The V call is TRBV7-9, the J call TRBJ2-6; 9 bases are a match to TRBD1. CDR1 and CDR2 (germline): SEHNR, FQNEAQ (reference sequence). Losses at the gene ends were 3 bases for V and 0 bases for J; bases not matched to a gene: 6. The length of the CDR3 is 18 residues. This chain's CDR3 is CASSFPDRGASGANVLTF. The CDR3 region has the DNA TGTGCCAGCAGCTTTCCGGACAGGGGAGCCTCTGGGGCCAACGTCCTGACTTTC.

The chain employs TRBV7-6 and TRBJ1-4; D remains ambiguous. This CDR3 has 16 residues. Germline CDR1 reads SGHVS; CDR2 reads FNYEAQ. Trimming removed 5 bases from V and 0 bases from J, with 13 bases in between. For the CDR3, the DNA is TGTGCCAGCAGCCCCCACGCCAGAACAACTAATGAAAAACTGTTTTTT. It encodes CASSPHARTTNEKLFF.

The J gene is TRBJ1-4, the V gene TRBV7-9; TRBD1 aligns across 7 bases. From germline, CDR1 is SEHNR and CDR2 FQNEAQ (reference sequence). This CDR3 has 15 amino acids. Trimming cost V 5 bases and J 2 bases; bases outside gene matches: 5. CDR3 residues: CASSPQGMTNEKLFF. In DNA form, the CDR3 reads TGTGCCAGCAGCCCACAGGGGATGACTAATGAAAAACTGTTTTTT.